These 16 T cell receptor beta chains were all obtained from the same sample, sequenced in a study of regulatory T cells in long-lasting Graves disease. Time point here: persistent/refractory GD, antithyroid drugs over 5 years with positive TRAb. Scientists built the TCR library using RNA that was extracted from PBMCs. Arm-PCR of CDR3 regions and iRepertoire HTBI primers were used to build TCR beta libraries. TCRdb independently ran MiXCR on the multiplex PCR reads; one entry per CDR3 protein. The sample has approximately 380,000 distinct CDR3 sequences; about 20% are singletons. The input for sequencing was peripheral blood mononuclear cells (PBMCs), taken when the disease was refractory, from a patient treated with antithyroid drugs. Source of these receptors: a female donor with Graves disease.

The rearrangement uses TRBV5-6 and TRBJ1-2; possible D gene TRBD1, 6 bases. CDR3 length: 14 amino acids. The V end lost 4 bases, the J end lost 5 bases, and 15 bases lay between the germline ends. From germline, CDR1 is SGHDT and CDR2 YYEEEE. This CDR3 reads CASSLAGQTYGYTF. As DNA, the CDR3 is TGTGCCAGCAGCCTGGCCGGACAGACTTATGGCTACACCTTC.

The table lists this clonotype with many counts. J is TRBJ2-7 and V is TRBV28; D not certain. Germline V lookup: CDR1 MDHEN, CDR2 SYDVKM. V lost 2 bases and J 3 bases, leaving 8 bases between the germline ends. CDR3 length: 13 residues. In DNA form, the CDR3 reads TGTGCCAGCAGTTTACCGGGTCGCTACGAGCAGTACTTC. This translates into CASSLPGRYEQYF. Looking up the rest from reference TRBV28 and TRBJ2-7 gives the full variable domain: DVKVTQSSRYLVKRTGEKVFLECVQDMDHENMFWYRQDPGLGLRLIYFSYDVKMKEKGDIPEGYSVSREKKERFSLILESASTNQTSMYLCASSLPGRYEQYFGPGTRLTVT.

The CDR3 region has the DNA TGTGCCAGCAGCAGAGAGGGGGCTGTCTACGAGCAGTACTTC. Residues: CASSREGAVYEQYF. The chain joins TRBV6-1 to TRBJ2-7; the match to TRBD1 covers 7 bases. There are 14 residues in the CDR3. V was pared by 6 bases and J by 3 bases, with 8 bases of the junction left unmatched. Germline V gene data show CDR1 as MNHNS and CDR2 as SASEGT.

This clonotype was picked up many times. V and J are TRBV28 and TRBJ1-5; 8 bases align to TRBD1. V was clipped by 2 bases and J by 2 bases; unmatched bases: 5. The CDR3 covers 16 residues. Germline CDR1 and CDR2: MDHEN and SYDVKM. The CDR3 region is CASSLTGGVGNQPQHF. CDR3 nucleotides: TGTGCCAGCAGTTTAACAGGGGGAGTTGGCAATCAGCCCCAGCATTTT.

This clonotype was seen a handful of times. V usage is TRBV5-1 and J usage is TRBJ2-3; D gene uncertain. Germline V gene sequence: CDR1 SGHRS, CDR2 YFSETQ. The CDR3 spans 13 residues. Trimming shortened V by 4 bases and J by 4 bases, and 10 bases separated the two germline ends. As DNA, the CDR3 is TGCGCCAGCAGCCCTTTCTCGGCAGATACGCAGTATTTT. Its protein is CASSPFSADTQYF.

The chain recombines TRBV9 with TRBJ2-7, with D maybe TRBD2 (6 bases). V dropped 4 bases and J dropped 3 bases, with 20 bases sitting between them. CDR3 length equals 16 residues. CDR1 is SGDLS and CDR2 is YYNGEE in the germline V gene. This chain's CDR3 is CASSLCPWGGLYEQYF. The CDR3 nucleotides read TGTGCCAGCAGCCTTTGTCCCTGGGGAGGTCTCTACGAGCAGTACTTC.

V usage is TRBV20-1 and J usage is TRBJ1-2, with unresolved D. Trimming shortened V by 1 base and J by 4 bases, and 19 bases separated the two germline ends. Germline V lookup: CDR1 DFQATT, CDR2 SNEGSKA (reference sequence). The CDR3 runs 16 residues. CDR3 in amino acids: CSARGSSGKIAYGYTF. Written as DNA, the CDR3 is TGCAGTGCTAGAGGCAGTTCCGGGAAGATCGCCTATGGCTACACCTTC.

This clonotype was picked up many times. The V call is TRBV6-2 or TRBV6-3, the J call TRBJ2-7, with 8 bases matching TRBD1. The V gene end was trimmed by 4 bases and the J gene end by 6 bases; junction bases not matched to a gene: 5. Looked up from germline, CDR1 is MNHEY and CDR2 is SVGEGT. The CDR3 is made up of 13 amino acids. In DNA, the CDR3 is TGTGCCAGCAGTTTAGACAGGGGTGGCGAGCAGTACTTC. Its translation is CASSLDRGGEQYF.

The chain combines TRBV7-2 with TRBJ2-4; D is undetermined. CDR3 length: 16 residues. Germline V CDR1 and CDR2: SGHTA, FQGNSA. V lost 5 bases and J 0 bases, leaving 14 bases between the germline ends. The CDR3: CASSAPKREAKNIQYF. The CDR3 coding sequence is TGTGCCAGCAGCGCTCCGAAAAGAGAAGCCAAAAACATTCAGTACTTC. Filled out from reference TRBV7-2 and TRBJ2-4, the complete variable domain reads GAGVSQSPSNKVTEKGKDVELRCDPISGHTALYWYRQSLGQGLEFLIYFQGNSAPDKSGLPSDRFSAERTGGSVSTLTIQRTQQEDSAVYLCASSAPKREAKNIQYFGAGTRLSVL.

Worth noting for this clonotype: A much more abundant neighbour one base away suggests this may be a read error. It is likely a read error, because the conserved phenylalanine at the end of the CDR3 is missing. The rearrangement joins TRBV28 to TRBJ2-7; perhaps TRBD2 as D (6 bases). Germline CDR1 and CDR2: MDHEN and SYDVKM. CDR3 length: 15 residues. V dropped 5 bases and J dropped 6 bases, with 20 bases sitting between them. CDR3 DNA sequence: TGTGCCAGCAGTATCTCCGGGACTGCCCCGGGCGAGCAGTACCTC. It translates to CASSISGTAPGEQYL.

This clonotype occurred a few times. The rearrangement uses TRBV5-4 and TRBJ1-1; D might be TRBD1 (6 bases). This CDR3 spans 14 amino acids. The germline V and J ends were trimmed by 6 bases and 5 bases, with 17 bases remaining between them. Germline values: CDR1 SGHNT, CDR2 YYREEE (reference sequence). The CDR3 sequence is CASTRGGAGTEAFF. The CDR3 region has the DNA TGTGCCAGCACCCGTGGGGGGGCTGGGACTGAAGCTTTCTTT.

The chain has TRBV10-3 and TRBJ2-3, with D maybe TRBD2 (6 bases). The germline V gene encodes CDR1 ENHRY and CDR2 SYGVKD. The CDR3 length is 12 residues. Trimming stripped 8 bases from V and 0 bases from J, with 6 bases between. In DNA form, the CDR3 reads TGTGCCATCGCGGGAAGCACAGATACGCAGTATTTT. Translating it yields CAIAGSTDTQYF.

V usage is TRBV7-9 and J usage is TRBJ2-1; the D is unclear. The CDR3 sequence is 11 residues long. The V gene lost 4 bases and the J gene lost 5 bases, with 3 bases spanning the gap. Germline V gene lookup returns CDR1 SEHNR and CDR2 FQNEAQ (reference sequence). CDR3 residues: CASSSNNEQFF. DNA for the CDR3: TGTGCCAGCAGCTCTAACAATGAGCAGTTCTTC.

This sequence joins TRBV6-1 and TRBJ2-2; 8 nucleotides agree with TRBD2. The J segment lost 3 bases and the V segment lost 6 bases, leaving 3 bases of the junction unmatched. CDR1 and CDR2 (germline): MNHNS, SASEGT. The CDR3 runs to 14 residues. CDR3 amino acids: CASRAGVHTGELFF. Written as DNA, the CDR3 is TGTGCCAGCAGAGCGGGAGTTCACACCGGGGAGCTGTTTTTT.

Ten or more counts support this clonotype. V gene TRBV7-2 combines with J gene TRBJ1-2; unclear D gene. Per the germline V gene, CDR1 is SGHTA and CDR2 is FQGNSA. V lost 7 bases, J lost 5 bases, and 8 bases lay in between. The CDR3 spans 11 residues. CDR3 in DNA: TGTGCCAGCAAAGCACAGTATGGCTACACCTTC. Encoded protein: CASKAQYGYTF.

This clonotype has a count of ten or more. The chain joins TRBV28 to TRBJ1-2; D gene unclear. Trimming stripped 5 bases from V and 6 bases from J, with 4 bases between. CDR1 and CDR2 from the germline V gene are MDHEN and SYDVKM. The CDR3 covers 10 residues. The CDR3 loop is CASSQNGYTF. In nucleotides, the CDR3 is TGTGCCAGCAGTCAGAATGGCTACACCTTC.